Listed below are T cell receptor beta chains from one sample, sequenced in a study of early T cells in non-severe SARS-CoV-2 infection. TCRdb used MiXCR to reprocess the 5' RACE reads, holding one entry per CDR3 protein. The table has 100,000 to 120,000 distinct CDR3 sequences, over 10% seen once. What was sequenced was whole blood. The receptors were gathered from an adult who was a healthcare worker with PCR-confirmed SARS-CoV-2 infection or an uninfected control (not recorded which). Each CDR3 is given with its conserved first and last residue. Fields, in order: J gene, D gene, V gene, clone size, CDR3 length, CDR3 protein, CDR3 DNA. A D gene is named only where the DNA matches it firmly. Part of the rows lack a size; the others show once, few, many or a class for expanded clones.

j_call: TRBJ1-1; d_call: TRBD1; v_call: TRBV20-1; clone_size: few; cdr3_length: 13; cdr3_aa: CSATPRGQLGAFF; cdr3_nt: TGCAGTGCTACCCCTAGGGGGCAGCTCGGAGCTTTCTTT
j_call: TRBJ1-3; d_call: .; v_call: TRBV12-3/TRBV12-4; clone_size: .; cdr3_length: 15; cdr3_aa: CAGAGQGSSGNTIYF; cdr3_nt: TGTGCCGGAGCGGGGCAGGGGAGCTCTGGAAACACCATATATTTT
j_call: TRBJ2-2; d_call: TRBD2; v_call: TRBV29-1; clone_size: .; cdr3_length: 15; cdr3_aa: CSVRVGLAGTGELFF; cdr3_nt: TGCAGCGTTCGGGTTGGACTAGCAGGAACCGGGGAGCTGTTTTTT
j_call: TRBJ1-1; d_call: TRBD1; v_call: TRBV20-1; clone_size: many; cdr3_length: 15; cdr3_aa: CSTRTGTVMNTEAFF; cdr3_nt: TGCAGTACCCGGACAGGGACCGTTATGAACACTGAAGCTTTCTTT
j_call: TRBJ2-3; d_call: .; v_call: TRBV5-4; clone_size: few; cdr3_length: 14; cdr3_aa: CASSLGGETDTQYF; cdr3_nt: TGTGCCAGCAGCTTGGGGGGGGAGACAGATACGCAGTATTTT
j_call: TRBJ2-1; d_call: .; v_call: TRBV29-1; clone_size: .; cdr3_length: 14; cdr3_aa: CSVVRGDSYNEQFF; cdr3_nt: TGCAGCGTTGTGAGGGGGGATTCCTACAATGAGCAGTTCTTC
j_call: TRBJ2-1; d_call: TRBD2; v_call: TRBV12-3/TRBV12-4; clone_size: .; cdr3_length: 16; cdr3_aa: CASTHPGRAYYIEQFF; cdr3_nt: TGTGCCAGCACCCACCCCGGGAGGGCTTACTACATTGAGCAGTTCTTC
j_call: TRBJ2-1; d_call: .; v_call: TRBV30; clone_size: few; cdr3_length: 13; cdr3_aa: CAWSVTGSHEQFF; cdr3_nt: TGTGCCTGGAGTGTAACCGGGTCCCATGAGCAGTTCTTC
j_call: TRBJ1-1; d_call: .; v_call: TRBV15; clone_size: few; cdr3_length: 15; cdr3_aa: CATSRVGGQSTEAFF; cdr3_nt: TGTGCCACCAGCAGAGTTGGGGGGCAGAGCACTGAAGCTTTCTTT
j_call: TRBJ2-1; d_call: TRBD1; v_call: TRBV7-3; clone_size: .; cdr3_length: 15; cdr3_aa: CASSYGTGLYNEQFF; cdr3_nt: TGTGCCAGCAGCTACGGGACAGGCCTATACAATGAGCAGTTCTTC
j_call: TRBJ1-3; d_call: .; v_call: TRBV11-2; clone_size: .; cdr3_length: 17; cdr3_aa: CASSPQGQRLFGNTIYF; cdr3_nt: TGTGCCAGCAGCCCGCAAGGACAGAGACTCTTTGGAAACACCATATATTTT
j_call: TRBJ2-3; d_call: TRBD2; v_call: TRBV11-2; clone_size: .; cdr3_length: 17; cdr3_aa: CASSLDRLAGAADTQYF; cdr3_nt: TGTGCCAGCAGCTTAGACAGGCTAGCGGGAGCGGCAGATACGCAGTATTTT
j_call: TRBJ1-2; d_call: .; v_call: TRBV7-6; clone_size: many; cdr3_length: 13; cdr3_aa: CASSFHPGSGYTF; cdr3_nt: TGTGCCAGCAGCTTCCATCCTGGGAGTGGCTACACCTTC
j_call: TRBJ2-7; d_call: TRBD1; v_call: TRBV29-1; clone_size: .; cdr3_length: 12; cdr3_aa: CSVGTGAYEQYF; cdr3_nt: TGCAGCGTCGGGACAGGGGCCTACGAGCAGTACTTC
j_call: TRBJ1-1; d_call: .; v_call: TRBV29-1; clone_size: .; cdr3_length: 14; cdr3_aa: CSVPKGGPINGAFF; cdr3_nt: TGCAGCGTACCCAAGGGGGGACCGATCAACGGAGCTTTCTTT
j_call: TRBJ1-2; d_call: .; v_call: TRBV30; clone_size: few; cdr3_length: 14; cdr3_aa: CAWRTAGGLYGYTF; cdr3_nt: TGTGCCTGGAGGACCGCCGGGGGGCTTTATGGCTACACCTTC
j_call: TRBJ1-5; d_call: TRBD1; v_call: TRBV2; clone_size: few; cdr3_length: 18; cdr3_aa: CASAEEDRGYAQNQPQHF; cdr3_nt: TGTGCCAGCGCGGAAGAAGACAGGGGGTACGCTCAGAATCAGCCCCAGCATTTT
j_call: TRBJ2-7; d_call: .; v_call: TRBV2; clone_size: .; cdr3_length: 12; cdr3_aa: CASNAGTYEQYF; cdr3_nt: TGTGCCAGCAATGCAGGAACCTACGAGCAGTACTTC
j_call: TRBJ1-2; d_call: .; v_call: TRBV2; clone_size: many; cdr3_length: 13; cdr3_aa: CASSVKGEYGYTF; cdr3_nt: TGTGCCAGCAGTGTTAAAGGAGAGTATGGCTACACCTTC
j_call: TRBJ1-2; d_call: .; v_call: TRBV28; clone_size: .; cdr3_length: 11; cdr3_aa: CASTPGYGYTF; cdr3_nt: TGTGCCAGCACCCCGGGCTATGGCTACACCTTC
j_call: TRBJ2-7; d_call: TRBD2; v_call: TRBV29-1; clone_size: .; cdr3_length: 13; cdr3_aa: CSVGLAGGYEQYF; cdr3_nt: TGCAGCGTTGGCCTGGCGGGAGGCTACGAGCAGTACTTC
j_call: TRBJ1-1; d_call: .; v_call: TRBV10-2; clone_size: .; cdr3_length: 11; cdr3_aa: CASSWNTEAFF; cdr3_nt: TGCGCCAGCAGTTGGAACACTGAAGCTTTCTTT
j_call: TRBJ2-7; d_call: .; v_call: TRBV3-1; clone_size: many; cdr3_length: 15; cdr3_aa: CASSQGPRGNYEQYF; cdr3_nt: TGTGCCAGCAGCCAAGGGCCGAGGGGGAACTACGAGCAGTACTTC
j_call: TRBJ2-4; d_call: .; v_call: TRBV7-8; clone_size: .; cdr3_length: 14; cdr3_aa: CASSLEGFGTPIPF; cdr3_nt: TGTGCCAGCAGCTTAGAGGGTTTTGGGACACCTATACCCTTC
j_call: TRBJ2-5; d_call: .; v_call: TRBV12-3/TRBV12-4; clone_size: many; cdr3_length: 14; cdr3_aa: CASRPTRDSGAQYF; cdr3_nt: TGTGCCAGCAGGCCCACCCGGGACTCCGGGGCCCAGTACTTC
j_call: TRBJ2-1; d_call: .; v_call: TRBV7-9; clone_size: many; cdr3_length: 12; cdr3_aa: CASSSQGLEQFF; cdr3_nt: TGTGCCAGCAGCTCACAGGGACTTGAGCAGTTCTTC
j_call: TRBJ2-3; d_call: .; v_call: TRBV10-3; clone_size: .; cdr3_length: 14; cdr3_aa: CAISESTGTDTQYF; cdr3_nt: TGTGCCATCAGTGAGTCAACAGGCACAGATACGCAGTATTTT
j_call: TRBJ1-1; d_call: .; v_call: TRBV9; clone_size: many; cdr3_length: 15; cdr3_aa: CASSVVGAGNTEAFF; cdr3_nt: TGTGCCAGCAGCGTAGTCGGGGCGGGGAACACTGAAGCTTTCTTT
j_call: TRBJ2-7; d_call: .; v_call: TRBV5-4; clone_size: many; cdr3_length: 14; cdr3_aa: CASSLRLGVYEQYF; cdr3_nt: TGTGCCAGCAGCTTGCGACTAGGGGTCTACGAGCAGTACTTC
j_call: TRBJ2-1; d_call: .; v_call: TRBV20-1; clone_size: many; cdr3_length: 15; cdr3_aa: CSARDWGSGYNEQFF; cdr3_nt: TGCAGTGCTAGAGATTGGGGGAGTGGGTACAATGAGCAGTTCTTC
j_call: TRBJ1-5; d_call: .; v_call: TRBV6-4; clone_size: many; cdr3_length: 13; cdr3_aa: CASSDRPALPQHF; cdr3_nt: TGTGCCAGCAGTGACCGCCCGGCCCTGCCCCAGCATTTT
j_call: TRBJ2-7; d_call: .; v_call: TRBV11-2; clone_size: many; cdr3_length: 11; cdr3_aa: CASSRSYEQYF; cdr3_nt: TGTGCCAGCAGCAGGAGCTACGAGCAGTACTTC
j_call: TRBJ2-1; d_call: TRBD2; v_call: TRBV29-1; clone_size: .; cdr3_length: 15; cdr3_aa: CSVEGGAGLYNEQFF; cdr3_nt: TGCAGCGTTGAAGGGGGAGCGGGACTCTACAATGAGCAGTTCTTC
j_call: TRBJ1-6; d_call: TRBD1; v_call: TRBV6-6; clone_size: .; cdr3_length: 18; cdr3_aa: CASSWTGVKSSYNSPLHF; cdr3_nt: TGTGCCAGCAGCTGGACAGGGGTTAAGAGCTCCTATAATTCACCCCTCCACTTT
j_call: TRBJ1-1; d_call: TRBD1; v_call: TRBV30; clone_size: few; cdr3_length: 18; cdr3_aa: CAWSVFVGTGRMNTEAFF; cdr3_nt: TGTGCCTGGAGTGTTTTCGTCGGGACAGGACGCATGAACACTGAAGCTTTCTTT
j_call: TRBJ1-1; d_call: .; v_call: TRBV5-1; clone_size: many; cdr3_length: 21; cdr3_aa: CASSLDPPGRVLPPANTEAFF; cdr3_nt: TGCGCCAGCAGCTTGGACCCTCCGGGCAGGGTTTTGCCCCCCGCGAACACTGAAGCTTTCTTT
j_call: TRBJ2-1; d_call: .; v_call: TRBV5-1; clone_size: .; cdr3_length: 13; cdr3_aa: CASSPLTLDEQFF; cdr3_nt: TGCGCCAGCAGCCCCCTCACTCTTGATGAGCAGTTCTTC
j_call: TRBJ1-1; d_call: .; v_call: TRBV20-1; clone_size: many; cdr3_length: 13; cdr3_aa: CSARRDTNTEAFF; cdr3_nt: TGCAGTGCAAGACGGGACACGAACACTGAAGCTTTCTTT
j_call: TRBJ2-1; d_call: TRBD2; v_call: TRBV28; clone_size: many; cdr3_length: 15; cdr3_aa: CASSPPGRGGGEQFF; cdr3_nt: TGTGCCAGCAGTCCACCGGGGAGGGGAGGCGGTGAGCAGTTCTTC
j_call: TRBJ1-2; d_call: TRBD1; v_call: TRBV25-1; clone_size: few; cdr3_length: 17; cdr3_aa: CASSESNPGQRGYGYTF; cdr3_nt: TGTGCCAGCAGTGAATCAAATCCGGGACAGAGGGGATATGGCTACACCTTC
j_call: TRBJ2-3; d_call: TRBD2; v_call: TRBV29-1; clone_size: few; cdr3_length: 14; cdr3_aa: CSVGLAGGSGTQYF; cdr3_nt: TGCAGCGTTGGCTTAGCGGGGGGTAGTGGTACGCAGTATTTT
j_call: TRBJ2-1; d_call: .; v_call: TRBV11-2; clone_size: few; cdr3_length: 14; cdr3_aa: CASSVDRIYNEQFF; cdr3_nt: TGTGCCAGCAGCGTGGACAGAATTTACAATGAGCAGTTCTTC
j_call: TRBJ1-5; d_call: .; v_call: TRBV5-8; clone_size: .; cdr3_length: 16; cdr3_aa: CASSRGGLYSNQPQHF; cdr3_nt: TGTGCCAGCAGTCGAGGTGGGCTCTATAGCAATCAGCCCCAGCATTTT
j_call: TRBJ1-1; d_call: .; v_call: TRBV9; clone_size: .; cdr3_length: 14; cdr3_aa: CASSATGLNTEAFF; cdr3_nt: TGTGCCAGCAGCGCCACTGGACTGAACACTGAAGCTTTCTTT
j_call: TRBJ1-5; d_call: .; v_call: TRBV19; clone_size: few; cdr3_length: 14; cdr3_aa: CASSKSQGNQPQHF; cdr3_nt: TGTGCCAGTAGCAAGAGTCAGGGCAATCAGCCCCAGCATTTT
j_call: TRBJ2-2; d_call: .; v_call: TRBV12-3/TRBV12-4; clone_size: many; cdr3_length: 14; cdr3_aa: CASTRGQNTGELFF; cdr3_nt: TGTGCCAGCACTCGGGGACAGAACACCGGGGAGCTGTTTTTT
j_call: TRBJ2-1; d_call: .; v_call: TRBV29-1; clone_size: .; cdr3_length: 16; cdr3_aa: CSVEEIGRGAYNEQFF; cdr3_nt: TGCAGCGTTGAAGAGATAGGCAGGGGGGCCTACAATGAGCAGTTCTTC
j_call: TRBJ1-5; d_call: .; v_call: TRBV29-1; clone_size: few; cdr3_length: 13; cdr3_aa: CSVGGSSNQPQHF; cdr3_nt: TGCAGCGTTGGCGGGTCAAGCAATCAGCCCCAGCATTTT
j_call: TRBJ1-2; d_call: .; v_call: TRBV14; clone_size: .; cdr3_length: 16; cdr3_aa: CASSPTRVVTNYGYTF; cdr3_nt: TGTGCCAGCAGCCCTACAAGGGTGGTGACTAACTATGGCTACACCTTC
j_call: TRBJ1-2; d_call: .; v_call: TRBV4-2; clone_size: many; cdr3_length: 16; cdr3_aa: CASSQDARQPIYGYTF; cdr3_nt: TGTGCCAGCAGCCAAGATGCGAGACAGCCGATCTATGGCTACACCTTC
j_call: TRBJ2-5; d_call: TRBD2; v_call: TRBV7-9; clone_size: many; cdr3_length: 15; cdr3_aa: CASSSLAGAGETQYF; cdr3_nt: TGTGCCAGCAGCTCGTTAGCGGGAGCAGGAGAGACCCAGTACTTC
j_call: TRBJ2-1; d_call: .; v_call: TRBV6-5; clone_size: many; cdr3_length: 15; cdr3_aa: CASSYEPSSYNEQFF; cdr3_nt: TGTGCCAGCAGTTACGAGCCGAGCTCCTACAATGAGCAGTTCTTC